The 32 T cell receptor beta chains listed next were all sequenced from one sample in a study of T cell responses to AZD1222 COVID-19 vaccine. Only in-frame clones appear in the TCRdb table, and some are missing; sequencing was by immunoSEQ multiplex PCR. The data hold some 100,000 clones, with around 87% observed a single time. This material consisted of peripheral blood, taken on day 0 of MenACWY control vaccination. Source of these receptors: an adult in good health.

This chain connects TRBV19 to TRBJ1-1, with a possible D match to TRBD1 (5 bases). The V gene lost 3 bases and the J gene lost 6 bases, with 17 bases spanning the gap. Germline CDR1 is LNHDA and CDR2 is SQIVND (reference sequence). CDR3 length equals 15 residues. CDR3 loop: CASSMSRGMGAEAFF. The CDR3 nucleotides read TGTGCCAGTAGTATGAGTCGGGGGATGGGCGCTGAAGCTTTCTTT.

DNA for the CDR3: TGTGCCAGTAGTATTTGGGGGCCGAATGAGCAGTTCTTC. It encodes CASSIWGPNEQFF. V and J are TRBV19 and TRBJ2-1; possible D gene TRBD1, 6 bases. Germline V CDR1 and CDR2: LNHDA, SQIVND (reference sequence). V lost 3 bases and J lost 7, with 10 bases in between. The CDR3 consists of 13 residues.

The chain joins TRBV9 to TRBJ2-3, with D possibly matching TRBD2 (6 bases). CDR3 length: 15 amino acids. Germline loops: CDR1 SGDLS, CDR2 YYNGEE. V lost 2 bases, J lost 1 base, and 11 bases lay in between. CDR3 nucleotides: TGTGCCAGCAGCGTTGTGGGGGAGGGCACAGATACGCAGTATTTT. Protein sequence: CASSVVGEGTDTQYF.

The chain has TRBV12-3 or TRBV12-4 and TRBJ1-3; D unclear. CDR3 length: 13 residues. V lost 6 bases and J 1 base, leaving 7 bases between the germline ends. CDR3 amino acids: CASRVASGNTIYF. DNA for the CDR3: TGTGCCAGCAGGGTTGCATCTGGAAACACCATATATTTT.

The chain uses TRBV6-2 or TRBV6-3 and TRBJ1-3, with 7 bases lining up with TRBD1. Germline lookup yields CDR1 MNHEY and CDR2 SVGEGT. This CDR3 contains 15 residues. The V segment lost 10 bases and the J segment 2 bases; nucleotides outside the gene matches: 11. The CDR3 loop reads CATRYSGTAGNTIYF. The CDR3 region has the DNA TGTGCCACCCGATACTCCGGGACAGCTGGAAACACCATATATTTT.

The gene calls are TRBV7-8 and TRBJ1-2; maybe TRBD1 (5 bases). Germline V gene data show CDR1 as SGHVS and CDR2 as FQNEAQ. The CDR3 runs to 15 residues. The germline V and J ends were trimmed by 3 bases and 1 base, with 12 bases remaining between them. CDR3 sequence: CASSLGPTLNYGYTF. Written as DNA, the CDR3 is TGTGCCAGCAGCTTGGGGCCGACTCTTAACTATGGCTACACCTTC.

Here the CDR3 reads CASSWGGTGELFF. CDR3 bases: TGTGCCAGCAGTTGGGGGGGGACCGGGGAGCTGTTTTTT. The chain links TRBV6-2 or TRBV6-3 to TRBJ2-2; 7 positions agree with TRBD2. The V gene end was trimmed by 4 bases and the J gene end by 5 bases; junction bases not matched to a gene: 1. Germline CDR1 and CDR2: MNHEY and SVGEGT. The CDR3 contains 13 residues.

The chain links TRBV19 to TRBJ2-5; D might be TRBD1 or TRBD2, each matching 5 bases. CDR1 LNHDA and CDR2 SQIVND come from the germline V gene (reference sequence). The CDR3 covers 15 residues. Trimming stripped 3 bases from V and 5 bases from J, with 16 bases between. CDR3 nucleotides: TGTGCCAGTAGTATGGGACGGCTCCACTCGGAGACCCAGTACTTC. This codes for CASSMGRLHSETQYF.

This sequence joins TRBV28 and TRBJ2-2; D possibly corresponds to TRBD1 (6 bases). Deletions cut 7 bases from V and 5 bases from J, with 14 bases between. This CDR3 region has 14 residues. Germline-derived CDR1 and CDR2 are MDHEN and SYDVKM. The CDR3 DNA follows: TGTGCCAGCACTCAACAGGGATGGACCGGGGAGCTGTTTTTT. Translating it yields CASTQQGWTGELFF.

The chain uses TRBV28 and TRBJ1-6; D unresolved. V dropped 6 bases and J dropped 5 bases, with 5 bases sitting between them. This CDR3 has 12 amino acids. CDR1 and CDR2 from the germline V gene are MDHEN and SYDVKM. In DNA form, the CDR3 reads TGTGCCAGCAGGCAAAATAATTCACCCCTCCACTTT. Protein sequence: CASRQNNSPLHF.

This chain joins TRBV7-3 and TRBJ2-2; 7 bases fit TRBD2. Trimming at V came to 3 bases and at J to 6 bases, leaving 10 bases not matched to a gene. The CDR3 consists of 16 residues. Germline V lookup: CDR1 SGHTA, CDR2 FQGTGA. The CDR3 protein is CASSLVSSGVPGELFF. The CDR3 DNA is TGTGCCAGCAGCTTGGTTTCCAGCGGGGTTCCCGGGGAGCTGTTTTTT.

The chain combines TRBV28 with TRBJ2-7; either TRBD1 or TRBD2 may fit D (7 bases each). Germline V lookup: CDR1 MDHEN, CDR2 SYDVKM. V dropped 5 bases and J dropped 1 base, with 12 bases sitting between them. This CDR3 has 14 amino acids. This CDR3 reads CASSPGGESYEQYF. In DNA form, the CDR3 reads TGTGCCAGCAGTCCAGGGGGGGAATCCTACGAGCAGTACTTC.

The genes are TRBV5-5 and TRBJ1-2; tentatively, D is TRBD1 (6 bases). Germline V gene data show CDR1 as SGHKS and CDR2 as YYEKEE (reference sequence). Trimming cost V 1 base and J 6 bases, with 13 bases left between them. This CDR3 is 14 amino acids long. CDR3 region: CASSLLSRGDGYTF. The CDR3 bases are TGTGCCAGCAGCTTGTTGTCCAGGGGTGATGGCTACACCTTC.

This clone was observed a few times. This chain joins TRBV11-2 and TRBJ2-5; D might be TRBD1 or TRBD2, each matching 5 bases. CDR1 and CDR2 from the germline V gene are SGHAT and FQNNGV. CDR3 length: 14 residues. Trimming left V 1 base short and J 5 bases short, with 11 bases between. In nucleotides, the CDR3 is TGTGCCAGCAGCTTAGGATCAGGGACGGAGACCCAGTACTTC. This codes for CASSLGSGTETQYF. Using reference TRBV11-2 and TRBJ2-5 for the parts outside the CDR3, the full variable domain is EAGVAQSPRYKIIEKRQSVAFWCNPISGHATLYWYQQILGQGPKLLIQFQNNGVVDDSQLPKDRFSAERLKGVDSTLKIQPAKLEDSAVYLCASSLGSGTETQYFGPGTRLLVL.

The chain employs TRBV15 and TRBJ1-5; D is unresolved. Trimming left V 1 base short and J 4 bases short, with 14 bases between. Germline CDR1 and CDR2: LNHNV and YYDKDF (reference sequence). The CDR3 covers 16 residues. The CDR3 spells CATSRVTWLWNQPQHF. CDR3 DNA sequence: TGTGCCACCAGCAGAGTTACGTGGTTATGGAATCAGCCCCAGCATTTT. Complete variable domain (other parts from reference TRBV15 and TRBJ1-5): DAMVIQNPRYQVTQFGKPVTLSCSQTLNHNVMYWYQQKSSQAPKLLFHYYDKDFNNEADTPDNFQSRRPNTSFCFLDIRSPGLGDTAMYLCATSRVTWLWNQPQHFGDGTRLSIL.

The rearrangement uses TRBV29-1 and TRBJ2-1, with 14 bases identical to TRBD2. Germline V gives CDR1 SQVTM, CDR2 ANQGSEA. With 6 bases clipped from V and 7 bases from J, the junction kept 8 bases outside the gene matches. The CDR3 contains 15 residues. CDR3 loop: CSVGRLAGGRNEQFF. The DNA of the CDR3 is TGCAGCGTCGGGCGACTAGCGGGAGGGCGGAATGAGCAGTTCTTC.

The chain joins TRBV5-8 to TRBJ2-3; 12 bases are shared with TRBD2. The CDR3 contains 16 residues. V shed 0 bases, J shed 1 base, and the junction held 0 bases outside the gene matches. Germline V gene lookup returns CDR1 SGHTS and CDR2 YDEGEE. The DNA for the CDR3 is TGTGCCAGCAGCTTGGGACTAGCGGGGGGCACAGATACGCAGTATTTT. Encoded protein: CASSLGLAGGTDTQYF.

V is TRBV7-9 and J is TRBJ1-2, with a possible D match to TRBD1 (5 bases). Trimming pared 1 base from V and 2 bases from J, leaving 14 bases between. Germline CDR1 is SEHNR and CDR2 is FQNEAQ (reference sequence). CDR3 length equals 16 residues. The CDR3 DNA reads TGTGCCAGCAGCTTAGACGTCGGCAGGGTCAACTATGGCTACACCTTC. It codes for CASSLDVGRVNYGYTF.

As concerns this clone: Other nucleotide sequences in the sample specify the same CDR3. The chain combines TRBV19 with TRBJ2-5; 10 bases align to TRBD1. The length of the CDR3 is 16 residues. CDR1 and CDR2 (germline): LNHDA, SQIVND (reference sequence). Trimming took 3 bases from V and 7 from J; bases not matched to a gene: 11. Here the CDR3 DNA reads TGTGCCAGTAGTATTCTAGGGGGGACAGGGGAGGGGACCCAGTACTTC. It translates to CASSILGGTGEGTQYF.

The CDR3 is CASSFGLAGVSSYNEQFF. The CDR3 DNA reads as TGTGCCAGCAGCTTTGGACTAGCGGGGGTCAGCTCCTACAATGAGCAGTTCTTC. The chain is built from TRBV3-1 (or the pseudogene TRBV3-2) and TRBJ2-1; 13 bases map to TRBD2. The CDR3 is 18 residues long. Trimming took 5 bases from V and 0 from J; bases not matched to a gene: 7. Germline CDR1 LGHDT, CDR2 YNNKEL (reference sequence).

This rearrangement joins TRBV11-2 to TRBJ2-5, with 13 bases identical to TRBD2. CDR1 SGHAT and CDR2 FQNNGV come from the germline V gene. V gave up 5 bases and J gave up 5 bases; unmatched junction bases: 5. The CDR3 extends over 15 amino acids. CDR3 residues: CASSGLAGARETQYF. The DNA of the CDR3 is TGTGCCAGCAGCGGACTAGCGGGGGCCCGGGAGACCCAGTACTTC.

The rearrangement uses TRBV11-3 and TRBJ2-3; TRBD2 matches at 10 bases. The V and J ends lost 5 bases and 3 bases, in that order; junction bases with no gene match: 8. Germline V gene sequence: CDR1 SGHNT, CDR2 YENEEA. The CDR3 has 16 residues. CDR3 sequence (DNA): TGTGCCAGCAGCCCCGGACTAGCGGTACCTACAGATACGCAGTATTTT. Translated, it gives CASSPGLAVPTDTQYF.

The chain links TRBV7-9 to TRBJ1-2; no clear D gene. V shed 8 bases and J shed 3 bases, with 13 bases lying between them. The germline V gene has CDR1 SEHNR and CDR2 FQNEAQ (reference sequence). This CDR3 has 13 amino acids. CDR3: CASCPDGYYGYTF. Here the CDR3 DNA reads TGTGCCAGCTGCCCGGACGGGTACTATGGCTACACCTTC.

J is TRBJ1-2 and V is TRBV12-3 or TRBV12-4, with 8 bases that match TRBD1. This CDR3 has 13 amino acids. Trimming took 6 bases from V and 4 from J; bases not matched to a gene: 4. CDR3: CASRTGGGYGYTF. The CDR3 DNA follows: TGTGCCAGCAGAACAGGGGGGGGCTATGGCTACACCTTC.

The V call is TRBV5-1, the J call TRBJ1-4; D is perhaps TRBD1 (5 bases). The CDR3 has 15 amino acids. Germline CDR1 and CDR2: SGHRS and YFSETQ. Between the trimmed V and J ends, which lost 0 bases and 7 bases, there was a span of 13 bases. The CDR3 DNA sequence: TGCGCCAGCAGCTTGGACGGGGCGCGAGTTGAAAAACTGTTTTTT. Its translation: CASSLDGARVEKLFF.

This chain connects TRBV19 to TRBJ2-7, with 7 bases that match TRBD2. CDR1 and CDR2 (germline): LNHDA, SQIVND (reference sequence). The CDR3 contains 14 residues. With 3 bases clipped from V and 3 bases from J, the junction kept 5 bases outside the gene matches. This chain's CDR3 is CASSMKGLFYEQYF. DNA for the CDR3: TGTGCCAGTAGTATGAAGGGACTATTCTACGAGCAGTACTTC.

Note on this clone: The junction differs from germline at one of its ends, possibly a read error. The J gene is TRBJ1-1, the V gene TRBV7-8; D is possibly TRBD1 (6 bases). Germline CDR1 SGHVS, CDR2 FQNEAQ. CDR3 size: 15 residues. CDR3 DNA sequence: TGTGCCAGCAGCTTGGCGGGGGCCGGGAACACTGAAACTTTCTTT. Translation gives CASSLAGAGNTETFF.

The rearrangement uses TRBV2 and TRBJ2-3; D could derive from TRBD1 or TRBD2 (5 bases each). This CDR3 region has 15 residues. V was clipped by 4 bases and J by 0 bases, with 11 bases between them. The germline CDR1 and CDR2 sequences are SNHLY and FYNNEI. This CDR3 reads CASSVRAGSTDTQYF. The CDR3 DNA follows: TGTGCCAGCAGTGTCAGGGCGGGCAGCACAGATACGCAGTATTTT.

CDR3 DNA sequence: TGTGCCAGCAGCTTAGAGGGCAGAAGCACAGATACGCAGTATTTT. Translating gives CASSLEGRSTDTQYF. The chain employs TRBV7-9 and TRBJ2-3; D gene unclear. Trimming cost V 1 base and J 0 bases, with 8 bases left between them. CDR3 size: 15 residues. Germline V gene sequence: CDR1 SEHNR, CDR2 FQNEAQ (reference sequence).

V usage is TRBV5-6 and J usage is TRBJ1-2; D gene uncertain. The CDR3 runs to 14 residues. V was shortened by 4 bases and J by 7 bases, with 17 bases between the two germline ends. Germline CDR1 and CDR2: SGHDT and YYEEEE. As DNA, the CDR3 is TGTGCCAGCAGCCGGCGTGAACGGGGAGGTGGCTACACCTTC. Protein product: CASSRRERGGGYTF.

This clone was counted a few times. The V call is TRBV4-2, the J call TRBJ1-1; possible D gene TRBD1, 5 bases. Trimming stripped 4 bases from V and 4 bases from J, with 13 bases between. In germline, CDR1 is LGHNA, CDR2 YNFKEQ. The CDR3 has 14 residues. The CDR3 DNA reads TGTGCCAGCAGCCCTTGGGGGGGGACCACTGAAGCTTTCTTT. This codes for CASSPWGGTTEAFF.

J is TRBJ1-2 and V is TRBV4-2; a possible D gene is TRBD1 (6 bases). Between the trimmed V and J ends, which lost 0 bases and 1 base, there was a span of 12 bases. Germline loops: CDR1 LGHNA, CDR2 YNFKEQ. The CDR3 is 16 amino acids. The CDR3 sequence: CASSQDVRDNNYGYTF. The CDR3 DNA follows: TGTGCCAGCAGCCAAGATGTCCGGGACAATAACTATGGCTACACCTTC.